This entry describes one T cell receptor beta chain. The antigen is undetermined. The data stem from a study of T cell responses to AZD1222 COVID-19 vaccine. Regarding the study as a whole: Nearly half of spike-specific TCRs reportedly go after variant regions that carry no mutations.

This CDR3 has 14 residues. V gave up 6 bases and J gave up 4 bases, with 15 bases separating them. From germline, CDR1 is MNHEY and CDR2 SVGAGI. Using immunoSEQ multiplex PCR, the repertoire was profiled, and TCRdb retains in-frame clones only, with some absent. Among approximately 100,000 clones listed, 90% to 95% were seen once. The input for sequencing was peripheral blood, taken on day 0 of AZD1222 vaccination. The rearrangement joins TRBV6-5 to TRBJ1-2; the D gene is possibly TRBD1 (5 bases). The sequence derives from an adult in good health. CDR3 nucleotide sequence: TGTGCCAGCAGGAGCAGCGGGGGGGGCTATGGCTACACCTTC. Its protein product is CASRSSGGGYGYTF.